This entry describes one T cell receptor (beta chain). This sample was taken from a study of multiple sclerosis patients with progressive multifocal leukoencephalopathy. Only in-frame clones appear in the TCRdb table, and some are missing; sequencing was by immunoSEQ multiplex PCR. The sample has fewer than 40,000 clones, about 90% seen once. This CDR3 is 14 amino acids long. Germline trimming cut 8 bases from V and 5 bases from J; bases unmatched to any gene: 8. CDR1 is SNHLY, CDR2 FYNNEI, per germline. Described time point: time of PML onset. Natalizumab-treated patients developed PML between roughly 16 and 60 months into natalizumab therapy.

The rearrangement links TRBV2 to TRBJ2-5, with TRBD1 matching 10 bases. The sequence was obtained from a human donor with progressive multifocal leukoencephalopathy. The source was PBMCs, collected from a patient treated with natalizumab. CDR3 in DNA: TGTGCCAGCGGTTCGGGACAGGGGTACGAGACCCAGTACTTC. Translated: CASGSGQGYETQYF.